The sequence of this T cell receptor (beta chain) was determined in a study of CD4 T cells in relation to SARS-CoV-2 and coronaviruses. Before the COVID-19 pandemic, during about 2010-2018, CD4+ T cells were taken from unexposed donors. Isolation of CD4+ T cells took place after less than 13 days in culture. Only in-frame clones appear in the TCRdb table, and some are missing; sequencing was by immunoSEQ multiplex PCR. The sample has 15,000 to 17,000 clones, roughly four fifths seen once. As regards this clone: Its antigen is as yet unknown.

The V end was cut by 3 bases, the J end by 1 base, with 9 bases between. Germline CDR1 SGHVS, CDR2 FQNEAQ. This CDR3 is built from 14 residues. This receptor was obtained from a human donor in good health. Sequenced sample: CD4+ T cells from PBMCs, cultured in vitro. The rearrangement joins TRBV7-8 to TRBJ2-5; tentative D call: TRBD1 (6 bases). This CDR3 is CASSLKGVQETQYF. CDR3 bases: TGTGCCAGCAGCTTGAAGGGGGTCCAAGAGACCCAGTACTTC.